The entry below describes one T cell receptor (beta chain). Positively selected for CCR7, the CD45RO-negative cells used as naive CD8 cells excluded terminally differentiated effector memory CD45RA+ cells. This entry is derived from a study of shared clonotypes between healthy human individuals. Clones were read by immunoSEQ multiplex PCR, and TCRdb kept only the in-frame ones, dropping some. The table lists some 1,900,000 clones, approximately 95% of them singletons. What was sequenced was naive CD8+ T cells sorted from blood. The TCR comes from a man between 18 and 29 years old in good health.

CDR3 sequence reads: CASSGGDQFYEQYF. Here the CDR3 DNA reads TGTGCCAGCAGTGGTGGGGATCAGTTCTACGAGCAGTACTTC. This chain connects TRBV2 to TRBJ2-7, with no clear D. The CDR3 is 14 residues long. Trimming removed 4 bases at V and 3 bases at J, with 13 bases between. Per the germline V gene, CDR1 is SNHLY and CDR2 is FYNNEI.